Listed here are 11 T cell receptor beta chains from one sample, sequenced in a study of tumor and adjacent non-tumor tissue in lung cancer. Three rounds of nested PCR, following a modified ARM-PCR protocol, produced the TCRbeta library. A single record per CDR3 protein comes from TCRdb applying MiXCR to the multiplex PCR reads. The repertoire holds approximately 68,000 distinct CDR3 sequences, with more than 70% as singletons. This sample's RNA came from whole unsorted tissue. The source material was lung tumor tissue. The receptors derive from a man in his sixties with non-small cell lung cancer.

This clonotype was detected once. Since no conserved phenylalanine or tryptophan closes the CDR3, a read error is the likely cause. The chain joins TRBV6-1 to TRBJ1-1, with D possibly matching TRBD1 (6 bases). V lost 6 bases and J lost 8, with 13 bases in between. This CDR3 spans 12 amino acids. Germline lookup yields CDR1 MNHNS and CDR2 SASEGT. CDR3 loop: CASSRTATEAFC. CDR3 DNA sequence: TGTGCCAGCAGCCGGACAGCCACCGAAGCTTTCTGT.

V and J are TRBV2 and TRBJ2-1; 13 nucleotides match TRBD2. V dropped 6 bases and J dropped 7; count of bases not matched to a gene: 15. This CDR3 comprises 18 residues. CDR1 and CDR2 (germline): SNHLY, FYNNEI. CDR3 DNA: TGTGCCAGCAGGGCAAGGACTAGCGGGAGTTTACAATGGAATGAGCAGTTCTTC. It encodes CASRARTSGSLQWNEQFF.

The V gene is TRBV20-1, the J gene TRBJ2-7, with D possibly matching TRBD2 (6 bases). In germline, CDR1 is DFQATT, CDR2 SNEGSKA (reference sequence). The CDR3 extends over 15 amino acids. Trimming cost V 7 bases and J 3 bases, with 22 bases left between them. CDR3 DNA: TGCAGTGTTCAGACCGGGACCCCCGGGGGCTACGAGCAGTACTTC. It codes for CSVQTGTPGGYEQYF.

As concerns this clonotype: One end of the junction varies from germline; a read error may be responsible. The chain uses TRBV5-6 and TRBJ2-5, with D perhaps being TRBD1 or TRBD2 (6 bases each). The V gene's germline CDR1 is SGHDT and CDR2 YYEEEE. CDR3 length equals 16 residues. CDR3 residues: CASSLEGTHRVRAQYF. CDR3 coding DNA: TGTGCCAGTAGCTTGGAGGGCACACACAGGGTGCGGGCCCAGTACTTC.

The table lists this clonotype with a count of one. The final CDR3 position lacks the conserved phenylalanine or tryptophan, pointing to a likely read error. V usage is TRBV29-1 and J usage is TRBJ2-1, with 8 bases identical to TRBD2. The CDR3 sequence is 16 residues long. Germline loops: CDR1 SQVTM, CDR2 ANQGSEA. The CDR3 protein is CIVEFMLAGDYNEQFL. The CDR3 DNA reads as TGCATCGTTGAGTTCATGCTAGCGGGCGATTACAATGAGCAGTTCTTA.

Many counts were recorded for this clonotype. The rearrangement uses TRBV9 and TRBJ2-5, with D possibly TRBD1 on 6 matching bases. This CDR3 contains 12 residues. Looked up from germline, CDR1 is SGDLS and CDR2 is YYNGEE. V dropped 1 base and J dropped 5 bases, with 6 bases sitting between them. In nucleotides, the CDR3 is TGTGCCAGCAGCGTAACAGGGGAGACCCAGTACTTC. It yields the protein CASSVTGETQYF. Full variable domain (rest looked up from reference TRBV9 and TRBJ2-5): DSGVTQTPKHLITATGQRVTLRCSPRSGDLSVYWYQQSLDQGLQFLIQYYNGEERAKGNILERFSAQQFPDLHSELNLSSLELGDSALYFCASSVTGETQYFGPGTRLLVL.

Concerning this clonotype: An end of the junction does not agree with germline; a read error may underlie this. The rearrangement uses TRBV12-3 or TRBV12-4 and TRBJ2-5; D tentatively fits TRBD1 or TRBD2 (5 bases each). The CDR3 loop spans 14 amino acids. The CDR3 sequence: CAGSLSGHGWTQYF. In DNA form, the CDR3 reads TGTGCCGGCAGTTTAAGCGGACACGGGTGGACCCAATACTTC.

This clonotype was recorded once. At one of its ends the junction is not consistent with the germline gene, which may arise from a read error. The chain has TRBV6-5 and TRBJ1-2; D call uncertain. CDR1 is MNHEY, CDR2 SVGAGI, per germline. The CDR3 has 15 residues. DNA of the CDR3: TGTTCCAGCGGTTACTCGAAGGGTTCAAGCTATGGCTACACCTTC. This codes for CSSGYSKGSSYGYTF.

Worth noting for this clonotype: This may come from a read error, since a much larger clone is one base off. DNA of the CDR3: TGTACCAGCAGACCACACAGGGCTGTTCGGCGTAATGAGCAGTTCTTC. Translation: CTSRPHRAVRRNEQFF. The chain has TRBV28 and TRBJ2-1, with D possibly matching TRBD1 (6 bases). In germline, CDR1 is MDHEN, CDR2 SYDVKM. The CDR3 runs 16 residues.

This clonotype was detected only a few times. This sequence may be a read error, since a much larger clone differs from it by one base. The genes are TRBV6-5 and TRBJ2-7, with D tentatively TRBD1 or TRBD2 (5 bases each). This CDR3 comprises 14 residues. Per germline, CDR1 MNHEY and CDR2 SVGAGI. CDR3 DNA sequence: TGTGCCAGCAGTTACCGGGACGGCTCCTACGAGCAGCACTTC. Amino acid sequence: CASSYRDGSYEQHF.

To note about this clonotype: Germline is not matched at one junction end, which may reflect a read error. This chain links TRBV20-1 with TRBJ2-1; weak D call: TRBD1 (6 bases). The CDR3 loop spans 14 amino acids. The V gene's germline CDR1 is DFQATT and CDR2 SNEGSKA (reference sequence). The CDR3 DNA reads TGCAGTACTAGTTCCAGGGGTTCCTACAATAAGGAGTTCTTC. Translation: CSTSSRGSYNKEFF.